These 9 T cell receptor beta chains share one sample of origin, sequenced in a study of OX40 agonist ivuxolimab in advanced cancers. The library was generated by the immunoSEQ multiplex PCR assay. Imported from immuneACCESS, the table was reduced by TCRdb to in-frame sequences with V and J called. These copies leave out some clones; in studies compared against another copy, an unresolved V gene accounts for under half, and the cause of the remainder is not known. This sample has tens of thousands of clones in its table, and about 92% of those were observed once. The ten most abundant clones make up about 0.35% of the sample. Sequenced material: CD4+ or CD8+ T cells sorted from blood, taken in a trial of the OX40 agonist ivuxolimab. These receptors were collected from an adult with an advanced solid tumor such as melanoma, head and neck, liver or kidney cancer.

This clone was seen only once. CDR3 residues: CASSSIQGAPYEQYF. For the CDR3, the DNA is TGTGCCAGCAGCTCAATACAGGGGGCACCCTACGAGCAGTACTTC. The rearrangement links TRBV7-6 to TRBJ2-7, with TRBD1 matching over 9 bases. Germline CDR1 SGHVS, CDR2 FNYEAQ. The CDR3 extends over 15 amino acids. Trimming removed 4 bases from V and 2 bases from J; junction bases left unmatched: 6.

V and J are TRBV11-3 and TRBJ1-4; D gene uncertain. The CDR3 runs 13 residues. The germline gives CDR1 SGHNT, CDR2 YENEEA. V was cut by 5 bases and J by 5 bases, with 9 bases left in between. The CDR3 DNA reads as TGTGCCAGCAGCCGCACCTTGAATGAAAAACTGTTTTTT. It specifies CASSRTLNEKLFF.

The chain employs TRBV9 and TRBJ2-1, with D perhaps TRBD1 (6 bases). The CDR3 is 13 residues long. V was cut by 0 bases and J by 9 bases, with 10 bases left in between. From germline, CDR1 is SGDLS and CDR2 YYNGEE. The CDR3 loop is CASSVVGASEQFF. As DNA, the CDR3 is TGTGCCAGCAGCGTAGTGGGGGCGAGTGAGCAGTTCTTC.

The J gene is TRBJ2-1, the V gene TRBV7-2; D gene unclear. Germline loops: CDR1 SGHTA, CDR2 FQGNSA. CDR3 length equals 16 residues. The V end was cut by 3 bases, the J end by 5 bases, with 17 bases between. The CDR3 region is CASSFVRARADNEQFF. The DNA for the CDR3 is TGTGCCAGCAGCTTCGTAAGGGCTAGGGCCGACAATGAGCAGTTCTTC. The full variable domain, its missing parts supplied by reference TRBV7-2 and TRBJ2-1, is GAGVSQSPSNKVTEKGKDVELRCDPISGHTALYWYRQSLGQGLEFLIYFQGNSAPDKSGLPSDRFSAERTGGSVSTLTIQRTQQEDSAVYLCASSFVRARADNEQFFGPGTRLTVL.

Here the CDR3 reads CASSLESGNNEQFF. Written as DNA, the CDR3 is TGCGCCAGCAGCTTGGAATCGGGGAACAATGAGCAGTTCTTC. The V call is TRBV5-1, the J call TRBJ2-1; tentative D call: TRBD2 (5 bases). V was cut by 0 bases and J by 5 bases, with 9 bases left in between. Germline CDR1 and CDR2: SGHRS and YFSETQ. The CDR3 covers 14 residues. Full variable domain (remainder filled in from reference TRBV5-1 and TRBJ2-1): KAGVTQTPRYLIKTRGQQVTLSCSPISGHRSVSWYQQTPGQGLQFLFEYFSETQRNKGNFPGRFSGRQFSNSRSEMNVSTLELGDSALYLCASSLESGNNEQFFGPGTRLTVL.

This clone was counted once. The chain employs TRBV6-6 and TRBJ1-1; 10 bases align to TRBD1. Germline V gives CDR1 MNHNY, CDR2 SVGAGI (reference sequence). The CDR3 length is 15 residues. The junction had 8 bases not matched to a gene; V was cut back by 6 bases and J by 4 bases. The CDR3 DNA reads as TGTGCCAGCAGATTACTGGACAGGGGGGCCACTGAAGCTTTCTTT. This codes for CASRLLDRGATEAFF.

This sequence joins TRBV19 and TRBJ2-3; unclear D gene. The CDR3 contains 15 residues. Trimming stripped 2 bases from V and 2 bases from J, with 11 bases between. Germline V CDR1 and CDR2: LNHDA, SQIVND (reference sequence). CDR3 amino acids: CASSINTLLTDTQYF. CDR3 DNA: TGTGCCAGTAGTATAAACACCCTACTCACAGATACGCAGTATTTT. Variable domain in full (rest from reference TRBV19 and TRBJ2-3): DGGITQSPKYLFRKEGQNVTLSCEQNLNHDAMYWYRQDPGQGLRLIYYSQIVNDFQKGDIAEGYSVSREKKESFPLTVTSAQKNPTAFYLCASSINTLLTDTQYFGPGTRLTVL.

V and J are TRBV6-6 and TRBJ1-3; TRBD1 matches 9 bases. There are 14 residues in the CDR3. Germline lookup yields CDR1 MNHNY and CDR2 SVGAGI (reference sequence). V shed 6 bases and J 1 base; nucleotides not matched to a gene: 1. The CDR3 nucleotides read TGTGCCAGCAGGGACAGGGGATCTGGAAACACCATATATTTT. Amino acids: CASRDRGSGNTIYF.

The rearrangement uses TRBV19 and TRBJ1-1, with 11 positions matching TRBD1. The length of the CDR3 is 17 residues. V dropped 3 bases and J dropped 5; count of bases not matched to a gene: 11. Germline V gene lookup returns CDR1 LNHDA and CDR2 SQIVND (reference sequence). The CDR3 protein is CASSMNPGQGAMTEAFF. CDR3 coding DNA: TGTGCCAGTAGTATGAATCCCGGACAGGGGGCGATGACTGAAGCTTTCTTT.